This T cell receptor beta chain appears in the sequencing data of a study of T cells in Graves' hyperthyroidism and ophthalmopathy. Amplification of TCR beta CDR3 regions used RNA as the template. During a first-round RT-PCR of the TCR CDR3, the HTBI primer set was used. TCRdb fed the multiplex PCR reads into MiXCR, producing one record per CDR3 protein. The sample holds some 600,000 distinct CDR3 sequences, about 14% seen once. Many counts were recorded for this clonotype. The CDR3 is made up of 13 amino acids. Germline-derived CDR1 and CDR2 are LNHDA and SQIVND (reference sequence). With 6 bases removed from V and 5 bases from J, the gap between germline ends came to 13 bases. Recently diagnosed hyperthyroidism of less than 2 months' duration affected patients aged 18 to 65. The diagnostic basis comprised clinical symptoms, serum thyroxine and TRAb, thyroid ultrasound and orbital computed tomography. It was 10 ml of fresh peripheral blood that supplied the PBMCs.

The sequence derives from a young woman with Graves' hyperthyroidism that later progressed to Graves' ophthalmopathy. Sequences were obtained from blood. The chain recombines TRBV19 with TRBJ1-1; D is unclear. CDR3 nucleotides: TGTGCCAGTAGCACCGTGGAAGATACTGAAGCTTTCTTT. Protein: CASSTVEDTEAFF.